This is a list of T cell receptor beta chains from one sample in a study of graft-versus-host responses after intestinal transplantation. Antigens for these TCRs are unknown. Libraries were prepared by immunoSEQ multiplex PCR; TCRdb keeps only in-frame clonotypes and omits some of them. The sample consists of 85,000 to 100,000 clones, about 93% of them appearing once. Sequenced material: unstimulated CD4+ T cells sorted from spleen or lymph node cells, taken before intestinal transplant. The receptor source for this set is a human donor who received an intestinal transplant. Both conserved end residues are part of each CDR3. The D gene is left open where the match is weak. Clone size is stated in some rows and not others, as once, few, many or a class when expanded.

TRBV30	-	TRBJ1-2	-	CAWTAPRGMVRGYTF	TGTGCCTGGACCGCACCGAGGGGGATGGTCAGGGGCTACACCTTC
TRBV19	-	TRBJ1-1	-	CASSLQSEAFF	TGTGCCAGTAGTCTCCAGTCTGAAGCTTTCTTT
TRBV6-1	-	TRBJ2-7	TRBD2	CASSVSGGSSYEQYF	TGTGCCAGCAGTGTCTCCGGGGGGAGCTCCTACGAGCAGTACTTC
TRBV15	-	TRBJ2-7	-	CATSREGGYEQYF	TGTGCCACCAGCAGAGAGGGAGGCTACGAGCAGTACTTC
TRBV7-8	-	TRBJ1-1	-	CASSLPRATEAFF	TGTGCCAGCAGCTTACCCAGGGCCACTGAAGCTTTCTTT
TRBV7-2	few	TRBJ1-2	TRBD1	CASSSRTGLNYGYTF	TGTGCCAGCAGTTCTAGGACAGGGTTAAACTATGGCTACACCTTC
TRBV5-1	-	TRBJ2-2	-	CASSLGLPSGELFF	TGCGCCAGCAGCTTGGGGCTCCCATCGGGGGAGCTGTTTTTT
TRBV9	-	TRBJ1-2	TRBD1	CASSVGTGPYGYTF	TGTGCCAGCAGCGTAGGGACAGGGCCCTATGGCTACACCTTC
TRBV4-1	-	TRBJ2-1	TRBD2	CASSQGLAGGPNYNEQFF	TGCGCCAGCAGCCAAGGCCTAGCGGGGGGACCCAACTACAATGAGCAGTTCTTC
TRBV29-1	-	TRBJ2-4	TRBD2	CSVGGLAGGGYIQYF	TGCAGCGTTGGCGGCTTAGCGGGGGGAGGATACATTCAGTACTTC
TRBV28	-	TRBJ1-2	-	CASSWRDRNYGYTF	TGTGCCAGCAGTTGGAGGGACCGAAACTATGGCTACACCTTC
TRBV30	-	TRBJ1-1	-	CAWGEPGGMNTEAFF	TGTGCCTGGGGAGAGCCCGGGGGGATGAACACTGAAGCTTTCTTT
TRBV6-5	-	TRBJ2-5	TRBD1	CASRKGTVGETQYF	TGTGCCAGCAGAAAAGGGACAGTGGGGGAGACCCAGTACTTC
TRBV12-5	-	TRBJ2-1	TRBD2	CASGLAGVIGNEQFF	TGTGCTAGTGGTTTAGCGGGAGTAATAGGCAATGAGCAGTTCTTC
TRBV29-1	-	TRBJ1-2	TRBD1	CSVDAYRGRGGYGYTF	TGCAGCGTTGATGCGTACAGGGGGCGCGGTGGCTATGGCTACACCTTC
TRBV2	once	TRBJ1-2	TRBD1	CASSNGQGRIYGYTF	TGTGCCAGCAGTAACGGACAGGGGCGAATCTATGGCTACACCTTC
TRBV5-1	-	TRBJ1-1	TRBD1	CASSPVTGGTEAFF	TGCGCCAGCAGCCCGGTGACAGGGGGCACTGAAGCTTTCTTT
TRBV6-5	-	TRBJ2-1	TRBD2	CASSPLSGLRVEQFF	TGTGCCAGCAGTCCCCTATCGGGACTAAGGGTTGAGCAGTTCTTC
TRBV30	-	TRBJ2-7	-	CAWTRAYEQYF	TGTGCCTGGACTCGGGCCTACGAGCAGTACTTC
TRBV6-6	-	TRBJ2-5	TRBD1	CASSLDRALKETQYF	TGTGCCAGCAGCCTGGACAGGGCACTTAAAGAGACCCAGTACTTC
TRBV5-1	-	TRBJ1-1	-	CASSLYRVGTEAFF	TGCGCCAGCAGCTTATACAGGGTGGGAACTGAAGCTTTCTTT
TRBV7-2	-	TRBJ2-7	TRBD1	CASSQWDRGLQEQYF	TGTGCCAGCAGCCAATGGGACAGGGGGCTCCAAGAGCAGTACTTC
TRBV18	-	TRBJ2-7	-	CASSPSLESSYGQYF	TGTGCCAGCTCACCATCTCTGGAGAGCTCCTACGGGCAGTACTTC
TRBV4-2	-	TRBJ2-3	-	CASSQDRGGPGDTQYF	TGTGCCAGCAGCCAAGATAGGGGGGGGCCCGGAGATACGCAGTATTTT
TRBV1	-	TRBJ2-1	-	CTSSPPSGYNEQFF	TGCACCAGCAGCCCGCCTAGCGGATACAATGAGCAGTTCTTC
TRBV4-2	-	TRBJ1-6	-	CASSQDLGGSYNSPLHF	TGTGCCAGCAGCCAAGATTTGGGGGGATCCTATAATTCACCCCTCCACTTT
TRBV15	few	TRBJ2-2	-	CATSLGGKRVTGELFF	TGTGCCACCAGCCTTGGAGGAAAAAGAGTCACCGGGGAGCTGTTTTTT
TRBV5-1	-	TRBJ2-7	-	CASSLAGTAAYEQYF	TGCGCCAGCAGCTTGGCCGGGACTGCCGCCTACGAGCAGTACTTC
TRBV9	-	TRBJ1-3	TRBD1	CASSPTDRVRNTIYF	TGTGCCAGCAGCCCAACCGACAGGGTACGAAACACCATATATTTT
TRBV18	-	TRBJ1-2	-	CASSSGINYGYTF	TGTGCCAGCTCATCAGGGATAAACTATGGCTACACCTTC
TRBV2	-	TRBJ2-7	TRBD2	CASSEARRTSGATYEQYF	TGTGCCAGCAGTGAAGCGCGGAGGACTAGCGGGGCAACCTACGAGCAGTACTTC
TRBV5-1	-	TRBJ1-2	-	CASSLSGGLYGYTF	TGCGCCAGCAGCTTGAGTGGGGGCCTATATGGCTACACCTTC
TRBV11-2	-	TRBJ2-2	-	CASSRIQGRSTGELFF	TGTGCCAGCAGCCGTATACAGGGACGGAGCACCGGGGAGCTGTTTTTT
TRBV6-6	-	TRBJ1-2	TRBD1	CASIRGQGAYGYTF	TGTGCCAGCATCCGAGGACAGGGAGCCTATGGCTACACCTTC
TRBV4-1	-	TRBJ1-6	TRBD1	CASSQEGTGGSPLHF	TGCGCCAGCAGCCAAGAAGGGACAGGGGGTTCACCCCTCCACTTT
TRBV4-3	once	TRBJ1-2	TRBD1	CASSQGLGQSNYGYTF	TGCGCCAGCAGCCAAGGTTTGGGACAGTCTAACTATGGCTACACCTTC
TRBV9	-	TRBJ2-7	TRBD2	CASSVEGLAGEGEQYF	TGTGCCAGCAGCGTAGAGGGACTAGCGGGGGAGGGCGAGCAGTACTTC
TRBV10-3	-	TRBJ2-7	TRBD1	CAISAPDRTSYEQYF	TGTGCCATCAGTGCCCCGGACAGGACCTCCTACGAGCAGTACTTC
TRBV11-2	-	TRBJ1-1	TRBD1	CASSRSGQVEMAFF	TGTGCCAGCAGCCGGTCCGGACAGGTGGAGATGGCTTTCTTT
TRBV30	-	TRBJ2-3	-	CAWSVGREYGEDTQYF	TGTGCCTGGAGTGTGGGACGGGAGTATGGGGAAGATACGCAGTATTTT
TRBV28	-	TRBJ2-3	-	CATRQSSTDTQYF	TGTGCCACCAGGCAGTCTAGCACAGATACGCAGTATTTT
TRBV9	-	TRBJ1-1	-	CASSPRRASTEAFF	TGTGCCAGCAGCCCCAGGCGGGCGAGCACTGAAGCTTTCTTT
TRBV19	-	TRBJ1-6	-	CASSTRAGPTNSPLHF	TGTGCCAGTAGTACCCGAGCGGGACCGACAAATTCACCCCTCCACTTT
TRBV14	once	TRBJ1-5	-	CASSLQSGPQHF	TGTGCCAGCAGCCTTCAGTCGGGGCCCCAGCATTTT
TRBV5-1	-	TRBJ2-2	-	CASSLIVASNTGELFF	TGCGCCAGCAGCTTAATTGTCGCGTCTAACACCGGGGAGCTGTTTTTT
TRBV6-1	-	TRBJ2-5	-	CASSRWDQGGETQYF	TGTGCCAGCAGTCGATGGGACCAAGGGGGAGAGACCCAGTACTTC
TRBV9	once	TRBJ1-3	-	CASSVSGLVGNTIYF	TGTGCCAGCAGCGTCTCGGGTCTGGTTGGAAACACCATATATTTT